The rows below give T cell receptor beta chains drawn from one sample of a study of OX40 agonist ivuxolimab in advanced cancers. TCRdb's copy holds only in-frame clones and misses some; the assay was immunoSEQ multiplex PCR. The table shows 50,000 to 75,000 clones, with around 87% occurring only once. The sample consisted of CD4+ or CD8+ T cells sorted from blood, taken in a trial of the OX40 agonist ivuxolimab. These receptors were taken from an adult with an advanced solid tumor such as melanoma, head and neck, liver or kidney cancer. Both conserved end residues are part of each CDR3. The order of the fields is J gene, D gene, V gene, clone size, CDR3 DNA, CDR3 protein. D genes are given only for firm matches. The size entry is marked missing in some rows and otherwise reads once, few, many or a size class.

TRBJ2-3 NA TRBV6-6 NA TGTGCCAGCAGTTACCAAGGGACGGAGATTAAGGATACGCAGTATTTT CASSYQGTEIKDTQYF
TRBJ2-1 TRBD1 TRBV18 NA TGTGCCAGCTCGAGCTGGACAGGGCCCCTTTCCTACAATGAGCAGTTCTTC CASSSWTGPLSYNEQFF
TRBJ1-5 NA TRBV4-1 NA TGCGCCAGCAGCCAAGAATCCGTCGGTAATACCTGGTATCAGCCCCAGCATTTT CASSQESVGNTWYQPQHF
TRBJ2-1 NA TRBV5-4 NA TGTGCCAGCAGCTTGGCTGGGCGGGGCTCCTACAATGAGCAGTTCTTC CASSLAGRGSYNEQFF
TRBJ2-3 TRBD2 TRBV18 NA TGTGCCAGCTCACCTCGGACTAGGGACGCAGATACGCAGTATTTT CASSPRTRDADTQYF
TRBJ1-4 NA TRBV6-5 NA TGTGCCAGCACCCCCTCGACCCGCGAAAAACTGTTTTTT CASTPSTREKLFF
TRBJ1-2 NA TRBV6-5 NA TGTGCCACCCGGGGGGAGGGTTTCTCTGGCTACACCTTC CATRGEGFSGYTF
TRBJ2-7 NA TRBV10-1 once TGCGCCAGCAGTGACTTAAGAGGCTACGAGCAGTACTTC CASSDLRGYEQYF
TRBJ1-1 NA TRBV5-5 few TGTGCCAGCAGCTTGGCCGGTCGCGGGGCCATGAACACTGAAGCTTTCTTT CASSLAGRGAMNTEAFF
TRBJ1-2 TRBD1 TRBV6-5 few TGTGCCAGCCAGGGGACAGAATCCTATGGCTACACCTTC CASQGTESYGYTF
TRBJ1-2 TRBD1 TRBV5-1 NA TGCGCCAGCAGCGCAACCGGGGACAGTGGCGGCTACACCTTC CASSATGDSGGYTF
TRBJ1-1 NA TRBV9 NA TGTGCCAGCAGCTCAGGCGGGAGTCGAGAAGCTTTCTTT CASSSGGSREAFF
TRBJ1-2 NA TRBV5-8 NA TGTGCCAGCAGCTTGTTTCGGGGGACGGACAGTAACTATGGCTACACCTTC CASSLFRGTDSNYGYTF
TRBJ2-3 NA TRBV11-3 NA TGTGCCAGCGCCCTTGGGGGGTTGTACACAGATACGCAGTATTTT CASALGGLYTDTQYF
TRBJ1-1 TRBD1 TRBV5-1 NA TGCGCCAGCAGTTTGAGGGGGACAGGGCTAAACACTGAAGCTTTCTTT CASSLRGTGLNTEAFF
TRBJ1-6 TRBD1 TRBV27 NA TGTGCCAGCAGTTCCTCAGGGGGCGGTAATTCACCCCTCCACTTT CASSSSGGGNSPLHF
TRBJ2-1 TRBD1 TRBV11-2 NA TGTGCCAGCAGCCCAAGACAGGGGACTTACAATGAGCAGTTCTTC CASSPRQGTYNEQFF
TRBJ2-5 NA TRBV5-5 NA TGTGCCAGCGGCTACGGGACATCCCAAGAGACCCAGTACTTC CASGYGTSQETQYF
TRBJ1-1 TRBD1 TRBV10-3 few TGTGCCATCAGGAACGACATGGGACAGGGGAACACTGAAGCTTTCTTT CAIRNDMGQGNTEAFF
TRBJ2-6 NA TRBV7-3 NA TGTGCCAGCAGCTCCTGGGGGTCTGGGGCCAACGTCCTGACTTTC CASSSWGSGANVLTF
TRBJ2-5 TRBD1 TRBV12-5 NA TGTGCTAGTGGTTTGGCCAGGGGGCGGGAGACCCAGTACTTC CASGLARGRETQYF
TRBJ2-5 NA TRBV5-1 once TGCGCCAGCAGCCCTAGACAGGCGACACAAGAGACCCAGTACTTC CASSPRQATQETQYF
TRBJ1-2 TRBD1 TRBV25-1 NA TGTGCCAGCATCCCCTCCAGATATCAGGGGGCGCTAGAAGGCTACACCTTC CASIPSRYQGALEGYTF
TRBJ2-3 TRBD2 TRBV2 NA TGTGCCAGCAGTGACCTAGCGGGGGTGTACACAGATACGCAGTATTTT CASSDLAGVYTDTQYF
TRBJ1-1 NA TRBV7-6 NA TGTGCCAGCAGCCCGCAGGGGTACACTGAAGCTTTCTTT CASSPQGYTEAFF
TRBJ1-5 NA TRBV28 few TGTGCCAGCAGTTTCTTCGATCAGCCCCAGCATTTT CASSFFDQPQHF
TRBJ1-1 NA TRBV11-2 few TGTGCCAGCAGCTTAGAGTGGGTCGCAGGCACTGAAGCTTTCTTT CASSLEWVAGTEAFF
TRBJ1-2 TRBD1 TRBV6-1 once TGTGCCAGCAGTGAACGGGGGACAGCCAACTATGGCTACACCTTC CASSERGTANYGYTF
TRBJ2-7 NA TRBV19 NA TGTGCCAGTAGCCACCGTAACAACGGTGGCGAGCAGTACTTC CASSHRNNGGEQYF